This T cell receptor beta chain was captured in a study of Ad26.COV2.S vaccination and SARS-CoV-2 variants (dated by TCRdb to about 2021). Regarding the research as a whole: Vaccine-arm donors came from COV1001, a multicentre, randomized, double-blind, placebo-controlled phase I-IIa trial of Ad26.COV2.S in healthy adults. Ad26.COV2.S was administered intramuscularly at a dose of 5x10^10 or 1x10^11 viral particles, either as one shot or as two shots given 56 days apart. Blinding of investigators to trial group allocation was maintained during experiments and outcome assessment. TCRbeta repertoire sequencing served as the tool for gauging how specific and how broad the SARS-CoV-2-reactive T cell receptors were following Ad26.COV2.S vaccination. The TCR-sequenced set comprised about 30 samples: approximately 19 Ad26.COV2.S vaccine recipients, 5 placebo recipients and 8 SARS-CoV-2 convalescent individuals. Trial participants were randomized into five groups of five, in which low-dose or high-dose Ad26.COV2.S was given once or twice, or placebo was given on both occasions. Overall study outcomes, separate from this receptor: According to the authors, total T cell responses may have been underestimated by the TCR breadth and depth analyses. Higher spike-specific TCR breadth was observed in Ad26.COV2.S recipients than in placebo recipients (P = 0.0014). The study was not powered for comparison of responses between vaccine doses or regimens. After vaccination, substantial breadth of spike-specific CD8+ and CD4+ T cell responses was reported. Vaccine and placebo recipients had comparable non-spike TCR breadth, which fits with the vaccine containing only spike.

Reading the label with the study, this specimen's treatment or condition is: about 20 received Ad26.COV2.S at low or high dose, single or two shots; about 5 received placebo; per-sample allocation not given. Repertoires of vaccine and placebo recipients were sequenced from samples taken on day 63 after the first injection. In Cohort 1b, around 23 adults aged 18-55 years were enrolled at a single site in Boston, USA, between 29 July and 7 August 2020. Ad26.COV2.S was a replication-incompetent adenovirus type 26 vector expressing a prefusion-stabilized SARS-CoV-2 spike protein from the original Wuhan strain. The table lists this clone with a count of one. The antigen it recognizes is unknown. Per-base qualities were not stored, and no clone one base away is much larger. CDR1 and CDR2, per the germline V gene, are SGHTA and FQGNSA. The CDR3, from cysteine to phenylalanine, totals 12 residues. Only the CDR3 region is kept as DNA, spanning 36 bases read in frame from base 1. V ends up 5 bases short and J 9 bases short, with an unmatched junction base count of 2.

The immunoSEQ Assay was the method used to sequence TCRbeta CDR3 regions. After extraction, genomic DNA underwent amplification by bias-controlled multiplex PCR, followed by high-throughput sequencing. The original methods were these. To quantify the absolute abundance of each unique TCRbeta CDR3 region, sequences were collapsed and filtered. T cell fraction was estimated by normalization of TCRbeta template counts to usable DNA, with usable DNA being measured through amplification of reference genes present in all nucleated cells. Repertoire TCRs were annotated as SARS-CoV-2-specific when V gene, CDR3 amino acid sequence and J gene were exactly matched to a known reactive TCR set. The reference SARS-CoV-2 TCR set was derived from MIRA and filtered for enrichment in COVID-19-positive ImmuneCODE repertoires, a step that removed public or cross-reactive TCRs. Using the MIRA antigens, annotated TCRs were further analysed by specific ORF or by position within an ORF. Breadth was defined as annotated unique rearrangements over total unique productive rearrangements; depth was the summed frequency of those rearrangements. TCR breadth was compared between groups using two-sided Wilcoxon rank-sum tests. TCRdb took over this immuneACCESS table, retaining in-frame rearrangements with V and J assigned. Such tables are incomplete; in checked studies, under half of the missing clones stem from an unresolved V gene, and the remainder is unexplained. That table supplies the V and J calls and clone size; D and trimming were determined from the DNA. Counted in this sample were over 400,000 clones; roughly nine tenths of them appeared once. The ten largest clones represent over 2.5% of the sample.

Here the sequenced sample was peripheral blood, taken in a trial of Ad26.COV2.S vaccine versus placebo. This clonotype was sampled from a person aged 18 to 65 who received the Ad26.COV2.S COVID-19 vaccine or a placebo. The V gene is TRBV7-2 and the J gene is TRBJ2-5; 11 middle bases align to TRBD2. The CDR3 reads as follows: CASSGLAGPQYF. The DNA sequence is given as TGTGCCAGCAGCGGACTAGCGGGTCCCCAGTACTTC.